This T cell receptor (beta chain) was documented in a study of blood T cells in healthy people across ages. Alongside a J-beta primer mix, a sample-barcoded 5' primer served in a second PCR lasting about 7 to 12 cycles. Researchers report that a template-switch adaptor with 12 random nucleotides tagged each cDNA molecule. TCRdb reprocessed the 5' RACE reads via MiXCR and lists one record per CDR3 protein. The repertoire holds 1.8 million or so distinct CDR3 sequences, with more than 35% as singletons. A few counts support this clonotype. Its antigen is not known. Germline CDR1 SEHNR, CDR2 FQNEAQ (reference sequence). The CDR3 is made up of 13 amino acids. Each individual donor underwent a draw of approximately 9.8 milliliters of peripheral blood. Findings and caveats of the study: Unknown donor CMV status possibly confounded expanded clonotype changes. With age, beta diversity per million T cells declined roughly linearly, significantly by about 40.

The chain combines TRBV7-9 with TRBJ2-7; D unclear. The sample comprised blood. The sequence came from a human donor in good health. The CDR3 DNA is TGTGCGACCGCCCCGGGCAGCTCCTACGAGCAGTACTTC. It is translated as CATAPGSSYEQYF.